Described below is a single T cell receptor beta chain sequence and its context. Original analysis: Counts of nucleated cells, estimated from reference gene primer amplification, were obtained. Assay used: immunoSEQ multiplex PCR; TCRdb lists only in-frame clones, some missing. That table is the source of V, J and clone size, and D and trimming were worked out from the DNA. The table lists 15,000 to 20,000 clones, around 80% of them singletons. The data were obtained in a study of blood T cell repertoires in COVID-19. About the study: PBMCs, B-cell-depleted T cells, or T cells were the source of the cDNA or gDNA that made up the material.

CDR1 SQVTM and CDR2 ANQGSEA come from the germline V gene. The V gene end was trimmed by 7 bases and the J gene end by 3 bases; junction bases not matched to a gene: 4. The CDR3 loop spans 13 amino acids. This chain uses TRBV29-1 with TRBJ2-4, with 9 bases lining up with TRBD1. This sequence was found in a man aged 55-75 years with active or convalescent COVID-19. Material for sequencing was peripheral blood. In DNA form, the CDR3 reads TGCAGCGGGACAGGGGTGGGCAAAAACATTCAGTACTTC. Translated: CSGTGVGKNIQYF.